These 18 T cell receptor beta chains originate from one sample sequenced in a study of cytomegalovirus exposure and HLA in healthy donors. Primers for the PCR totalled 60 Vbeta and 13 Jbeta. Using immunoSEQ multiplex PCR, the repertoire was profiled, and TCRdb retains in-frame clones only, with some absent. The data contain 90,000 to 150,000 clones, roughly four fifths of them singletons. The sequenced sample consisted of PBMCs. The receptors come from a man aged 35 to 55 in good health and CMV-seronegative.

There are a few counts of this clone. The chain couples TRBV27 to TRBJ2-3, with D perhaps matching TRBD2 (5 bases). The CDR3 covers 14 residues. Germline loops: CDR1 MNHEY, CDR2 SMNVEV (reference sequence). V lost 5 bases and J 5 bases, leaving 14 bases between the germline ends. CDR3 protein: CASSPGMFLDTQYF. CDR3 DNA sequence: TGTGCCAGCAGTCCGGGGATGTTTTTAGATACGCAGTATTTT.

The chain has TRBV19 and TRBJ1-2, with D maybe TRBD1 (6 bases). In germline, CDR1 is LNHDA, CDR2 SQIVND (reference sequence). Trimming stripped 3 bases from V and 5 bases from J, with 7 bases between. This CDR3 is built from 12 residues. This CDR3 is CASSMDRYGYTF. DNA for the CDR3: TGTGCCAGTAGTATGGACAGATATGGCTACACCTTC. The full variable domain, rest sourced from reference TRBV19 and TRBJ1-2, is DGGITQSPKYLFRKEGQNVTLSCEQNLNHDAMYWYRQDPGQGLRLIYYSQIVNDFQKGDIAEGYSVSREKKESFPLTVTSAQKNPTAFYLCASSMDRYGYTFGSGTRLTVV.

The chain carries TRBV5-6 and TRBJ1-5, with D possibly matching TRBD1 (6 bases). CDR1 is SGHDT and CDR2 is YYEEEE in the germline V gene. Between the trimmed V and J ends, which lost 2 bases and 4 bases, there was a span of 7 bases. The CDR3 is 13 residues long. The CDR3 DNA reads TGTGCCAGCAGCTTCCAGGGGAATCAGCCCCAGCATTTT. Its translation is CASSFQGNQPQHF.

The V call is TRBV27, the J call TRBJ1-1; 11 bases agree with TRBD1. Trimming at V came to 5 bases and at J to 4 bases, leaving 9 bases not matched to a gene. From germline, CDR1 is MNHEY and CDR2 SMNVEV (reference sequence). The CDR3 totals 16 residues. CDR3 protein: CASSIRDRGVGTEAFF. The CDR3 bases are TGTGCCAGCAGTATCCGGGACAGGGGGGTCGGCACTGAAGCTTTCTTT.

This chain connects TRBV11-2 to TRBJ2-7; the match to TRBD2 covers 10 bases. Trimming removed 4 bases from V and 4 bases from J; junction bases left unmatched: 10. Germline V gene lookup returns CDR1 SGHAT and CDR2 FQNNGV. CDR3 length: 16 amino acids. The CDR3 sequence: CASSSQATSGAYEQYF. CDR3 DNA sequence: TGTGCCAGCAGCTCCCAGGCCACTAGCGGGGCTTACGAGCAGTACTTC.

The chain recombines TRBV29-1 with TRBJ2-5, with D perhaps matching TRBD1 (6 bases). The CDR3 loop spans 15 amino acids. Germline loops: CDR1 SQVTM, CDR2 ANQGSEA. V lost 1 base and J lost 1, with 13 bases in between. CDR3 loop: CSVEVHTGFQETQYF. DNA of the CDR3: TGCAGCGTTGAAGTCCACACAGGGTTCCAAGAGACCCAGTACTTC.

The rearrangement joins TRBV30 to TRBJ2-3; 7 bases match TRBD2. The J segment lost 8 bases and the V segment lost 5 bases, leaving 10 bases of the junction unmatched. Germline V lookup: CDR1 GTSNPN, CDR2 SVGIG (reference sequence). This CDR3 region has 13 residues. In DNA, the CDR3 is TGTGCCTGGGTCTGGGGGAGGGCCTTTACGCAGTATTTT. It translates to CAWVWGRAFTQYF.

CDR3 nucleotides: TGTGCCAGCTCAACAGGCCCGGGACAGGGCGTTAATGAGCAGTTCTTC. Translated, it gives CASSTGPGQGVNEQFF. This chain joins TRBV18 and TRBJ2-1; 9 bases agree with TRBD1. V trimming: 5 bases; J trimming: 7 bases; junction bases outside the gene matches: 12. There are 16 residues in the CDR3. Germline loops: CDR1 KGHSH, CDR2 LQKENI.

The chain has TRBV7-2 and TRBJ2-2, with a weak D call TRBD1 (6 bases). Trimming shortened V by 5 bases and J by 1 base, and 14 bases separated the two germline ends. The CDR3 is 16 amino acids. The germline CDR1 and CDR2 sequences are SGHTA and FQGNSA. The CDR3 DNA reads as TGTGCCAGCAGCAAAATAACGGGACAGAACACCGGGGAGCTGTTTTTT. It is translated as CASSKITGQNTGELFF.

This clone has just a few counts. V gene TRBV19 combines with J gene TRBJ1-2; 7 nucleotides align to TRBD1. The CDR3 covers 13 residues. The V and J ends lost 5 bases and 6 bases, in that order; junction bases with no gene match: 6. The germline V gene has CDR1 LNHDA and CDR2 SQIVND (reference sequence). The CDR3 DNA is TGTGCCAGTAGTCAGGGGGTGAGCCATGGCTACACCTTC. It is translated as CASSQGVSHGYTF.

Only one count was recorded for this clone. The chain joins TRBV9 to TRBJ2-7; D might be TRBD2 (5 bases). Trimming cost V 3 bases and J 0 bases, with 10 bases left between them. Germline lookup yields CDR1 SGDLS and CDR2 YYNGEE. This CDR3 has 14 amino acids. The CDR3, as DNA: TGTGCCAGCAGCGGTGGAGCGGACTCCTACGAGCAGTACTTC. It translates to CASSGGADSYEQYF.

The chain couples TRBV5-4 to TRBJ2-7, with TRBD2 matching 11 bases. Germline values: CDR1 SGHNT, CDR2 YYREEE (reference sequence). Losses at the gene ends were 4 bases for V and 0 bases for J; bases not matched to a gene: 3. CDR3 length: 15 amino acids. The CDR3 region is CASSEGLADSYEQYF. CDR3 DNA: TGTGCCAGCAGCGAGGGACTAGCGGACTCCTACGAGCAGTACTTC.

A few counts support this clone. This sequence joins TRBV25-1 and TRBJ1-1; no firm D call. The CDR3 consists of 11 residues. Germline CDR1 and CDR2: MGHDK and SYGVNS. The V and J ends lost 10 bases and 10 bases respectively, with 16 bases between them. The chain's CDR3 is CATNHGARAFF. Here the CDR3 DNA reads TGTGCCACCAATCATGGAGCGCGAGCTTTCTTT.

The chain uses TRBV29-1 and TRBJ1-1, with a possible D match to TRBD1 (5 bases). The CDR3 spans 12 residues. Trimming left V 7 bases short and J 1 base short, with 10 bases between. CDR1 and CDR2 (germline): SQVTM, ANQGSEA. The CDR3: CSARGQNTEAFF. CDR3 DNA sequence: TGCAGCGCGAGAGGACAGAACACTGAAGCTTTCTTT.

This CDR3 is CASSLENRNTEAFF. CDR3 coding DNA: TGTGCCAGCAGCTTGGAGAACAGGAACACTGAAGCTTTCTTT. The chain links TRBV5-4 to TRBJ1-1; D gene uncertain. Germline CDR1 is SGHNT and CDR2 is YYREEE (reference sequence). V lost 0 bases to trimming and J lost 1 base, with 7 bases between them. The CDR3 is made up of 14 amino acids.

This sequence joins TRBV7-2 and TRBJ1-6; perhaps TRBD1 as D (6 bases). Germline CDR1 and CDR2: SGHTA and FQGNSA. V was trimmed by 1 base and J by 2 bases, leaving 6 bases between them. This CDR3 has 15 amino acids. The CDR3 protein is CASSLEGAYNSPLHF. The CDR3 DNA is TGTGCCAGCAGCTTAGAGGGGGCCTATAATTCACCCCTCCACTTT.

The sample holds a few counts of this clone. This sequence joins TRBV2 and TRBJ1-3; D unresolved. Per the germline V gene, CDR1 is SNHLY and CDR2 is FYNNEI. The CDR3 has 12 residues. The V end lost 6 bases, the J end lost 0 bases, and 3 bases lay between the germline ends. CDR3 sequence (DNA): TGTGCCAGCAGGAGCTCTGGAAACACCATATATTTT. Its protein product is CASRSSGNTIYF. The full variable domain, in which reference TRBV2 and TRBJ1-3 provide the parts outside the CDR3, is EPEVTQTPSHQVTQMGQEVILRCVPISNHLYFYWYRQILGQKVEFLVSFYNNEISEKSEIFDDQFSVERPDGSNFTLKIRSTKLEDSAMYFCASRSSGNTIYFGEGSWLTVV.

The chain links TRBV7-6 to TRBJ2-5; 12 bases agree with TRBD1. The CDR3 runs to 17 residues. Germline loops: CDR1 SGHVS, CDR2 FNYEAQ. The J segment lost 11 bases and the V segment lost 0 bases, leaving 13 bases of the junction unmatched. The DNA of the CDR3 is TGTGCCAGCAGCTTAGCGCTAAGGGGACAGGGGGCTGGTGAGCAGTACTTC. Amino acids: CASSLALRGQGAGEQYF.